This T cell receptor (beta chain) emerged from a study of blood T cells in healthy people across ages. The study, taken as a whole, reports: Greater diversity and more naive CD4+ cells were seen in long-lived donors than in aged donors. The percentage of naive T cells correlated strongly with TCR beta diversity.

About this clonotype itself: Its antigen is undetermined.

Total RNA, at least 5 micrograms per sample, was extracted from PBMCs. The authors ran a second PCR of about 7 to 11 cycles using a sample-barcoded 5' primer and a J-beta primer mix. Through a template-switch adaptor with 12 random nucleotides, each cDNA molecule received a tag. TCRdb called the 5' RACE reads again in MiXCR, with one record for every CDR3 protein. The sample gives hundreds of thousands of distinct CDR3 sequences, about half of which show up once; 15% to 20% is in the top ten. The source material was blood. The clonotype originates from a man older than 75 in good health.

The chain's CDR3 is CASSFPGAGVYEQYF. The CDR3 DNA is TGTGCCAGCAGCTTCCCAGGAGCGGGAGTTTACGAGCAGTACTTC. This chain uses TRBV12-3 or TRBV12-4 with TRBJ2-7, with 8 nucleotides matching TRBD2. The V gene end was trimmed by 6 bases and the J gene end by 4 bases; junction bases not matched to a gene: 11. The length of the CDR3 is 15 residues.